These T cell receptor beta chains were read from a single sample in a study of cytomegalovirus exposure and HLA in healthy donors. This table comes from immunoSEQ multiplex PCR, and its TCRdb copy is limited to in-frame clones, with some not included. The sample includes fewer than 250,000 clones, around 80% of them seen just once. The sequenced material came from PBMCs. These receptors were collected from a male donor in good health and CMV-seronegative. The CDR3 runs from the conserved cysteine through the conserved F or W. D genes are given only for firm matches. Clone size is not always given. Where it is, it says once, few, many or a class for expanded clones.

length	D	size	V	J	DNA	CDR3
14	NA	NA	TRBV15	TRBJ1-5	TGTGCCACCAGCTTGTCGGGTAGCAATCAGCCCCAGCATTTT	CATSLSGSNQPQHF
13	NA	NA	TRBV27	TRBJ2-7	TGTGCCAGCAGCCGGACTGTTTCCTACGAGCAGTACTTC	CASSRTVSYEQYF
19	TRBD2	NA	TRBV4-1	TRBJ2-1	TGCGCCAGCAGCCAAGACCTCAGGATACTAGCGGGATTTTACAATGAGCAGTTCTTC	CASSQDLRILAGFYNEQFF
15	TRBD2	NA	TRBV5-4	TRBJ2-7	TGTGCCAGCAGCCCGGGACTAGCGGGAGGCAACGAGCAGTACTTC	CASSPGLAGGNEQYF
16	TRBD1	NA	TRBV28	TRBJ1-2	TGTGCCAGCAGTCCGGTGTGGGGACAGGGGAACTATGGCTACACCTTC	CASSPVWGQGNYGYTF
15	TRBD2	NA	TRBV7-2	TRBJ2-1	TGTGCCAGCAGCATTGGACTAGCCTCCTACAATGAGCAGTTCTTC	CASSIGLASYNEQFF
11	NA	NA	TRBV29-1	TRBJ2-7	TGCAGCTCCGCGTTCGGGAACGAGCAGTACTTC	CSSAFGNEQYF
9	NA	NA	TRBV27	TRBJ2-7	TGTGCCAGCAGTTTTTGGCGGCCCTTC	CASSFWRPF
13	NA	NA	TRBV29-1	TRBJ2-5	TGCAGCGTTGACGGCGGAGTGAGGGAGACCCAGTACTTC	CSVDGGVRETQYF
16	NA	NA	TRBV16	TRBJ2-7	TGTGCCAGCAGCCAATGGGAGAAGGAGAGCTCCTACGAGCAGTACTTC	CASSQWEKESSYEQYF
14	TRBD1	NA	TRBV6-6	TRBJ2-7	TGTGCCAGCAGTTCCAGACAGGGCTCCTACGAGCAGTACTTC	CASSSRQGSYEQYF
13	TRBD1	NA	TRBV27	TRBJ2-4	TGTGCCAGCAGTTTACAAGGGACAGGGTTCGTCTTTTTC	CASSLQGTGFVFF
14	NA	once	TRBV7-3	TRBJ2-7	TGTGCCAGCAGCCCCTCGACAGAAAGCTACGAGCAGTACTTC	CASSPSTESYEQYF
15	TRBD1	NA	TRBV27	TRBJ2-7	TGTGCCAGCAGTTTGGTGACAGGGCCTACCTACGAGCAGTACTTC	CASSLVTGPTYEQYF
17	TRBD2	once	TRBV7-2	TRBJ2-1	TGTGCCAGCAGCTTAGATGAGAGTAGCGGGAGAAGAAATGAGCAGTTCTTC	CASSLDESSGRRNEQFF
14	NA	NA	TRBV7-3	TRBJ2-7	TGTGCCAGCAGCTTATTGGAATGGAGCTACGAGCAGTACTTC	CASSLLEWSYEQYF
13	NA	NA	TRBV30	TRBJ2-3	TGTGCCTGGAGTGTGGGTCGGGACAATACGCAGTATTTT	CAWSVGRDNTQYF
13	NA	NA	TRBV5-1	TRBJ2-1	TGCGCCAGCAGTCAAACAAGTTACAATGAGCAGTTCTTC	CASSQTSYNEQFF
15	NA	NA	TRBV15	TRBJ1-1	TGTGCCACCAGCAGAGTCGTGGGCGTTAACACTGAAGCTTTCTTT	CATSRVVGVNTEAFF
14	NA	NA	TRBV29-1	TRBJ2-7	TGCAGCGTTGAACCAGGGCAGGGGAATTACGAGCAGTACTTC	CSVEPGQGNYEQYF
15	NA	once	TRBV18	TRBJ1-4	TGTGCCAGCTCACCCCATACAGGGCCAAATGAAAAACTGTTTTTT	CASSPHTGPNEKLFF
10	NA	few	TRBV28	TRBJ1-5	TGTGCCAGTTCAGGTCAGCCCCAGCATTTT	CASSGQPQHF
11	NA	once	TRBV20-1	TRBJ2-5	TGCAGTGCTCCCGGCGGGGAGACCCAGTACTTC	CSAPGGETQYF
12	NA	NA	TRBV5-4	TRBJ2-1	TGTGCCAGCAGCTTGGTTAACAATGAGCAGTTCTTC	CASSLVNNEQFF
14	NA	NA	TRBV19	TRBJ1-1	TGTGCCAGTAGTGGGAGACTCCTGAACACTGAAGCTTTCTTT	CASSGRLLNTEAFF
13	TRBD1	NA	TRBV7-3	TRBJ2-1	TGTGCCAGCAGCTTATGGGGACAGCGAGAGCAGTTCTTC	CASSLWGQREQFF
13	NA	NA	TRBV19	TRBJ1-6	TGTGCCAGTAGTATAGACCCGGGTGCACCCCTCCACTTT	CASSIDPGAPLHF
14	TRBD2	NA	TRBV10-3	TRBJ2-7	TGTGCCATGGCGCTAGCGGGAGATTCCTACGAGCAGTACTTC	CAMALAGDSYEQYF
15	TRBD2	few	TRBV2	TRBJ2-2	TGTGCCAGCAGTGCACTAGCGGTGAACACCGGGGAGCTGTTTTTT	CASSALAVNTGELFF
17	TRBD2	few	TRBV19	TRBJ2-1	TGTGCCAGTAGTCCCGGACTAGCGGGAGGCACCTACAATGAGCAGTTCTTC	CASSPGLAGGTYNEQFF
13	TRBD2	NA	TRBV11-3	TRBJ2-7	TGTGCCAGCAGTCCCCGGGAGGGATACGAGCAGTACTTC	CASSPREGYEQYF
13	NA	NA	TRBV19	TRBJ1-1	TGTGCCAGTAGTATAGATGTTCGTTCTGAAGCTTTCTTT	CASSIDVRSEAFF
12	NA	NA	TRBV28	TRBJ1-1	TGTGCCAGCAGGGCCACCACAGGGCGCCAGCTTTTT	CASRATTGRQLF
16	TRBD2	NA	TRBV15	TRBJ2-4	TGTGCCACCAGCAGAGGAGGGCCGGGGGGTAGGAACATTCAGTACTTC	CATSRGGPGGRNIQYF
15	TRBD1	NA	TRBV10-1	TRBJ1-6	TGCGCCAGCAGTCCCGGGACAGGGGATAATTCACCCCTCCACTTT	CASSPGTGDNSPLHF
17	TRBD2	NA	TRBV7-6	TRBJ2-3	TGTGCCAGCAGCCTACCCTTAGCGGGAGGGTTCACAGATACGCAGTATTTT	CASSLPLAGGFTDTQYF
15	TRBD2	NA	TRBV9	TRBJ2-2	TGTGCCAGCAGCTGGGGGACTAGCCAACCCGGGGAGCTGTTTTTT	CASSWGTSQPGELFF
15	TRBD1	few	TRBV5-1	TRBJ1-2	TGCGCCAGCAGCTTGGCCGCAGGGGGTAGCTATGGCTACACCTTC	CASSLAAGGSYGYTF
13	NA	NA	TRBV11-3	TRBJ1-1	TGTGCCAACAGCTTAGGGCTGAACACTGAAGCTTTCTTT	CANSLGLNTEAFF
15	TRBD2	NA	TRBV18	TRBJ2-1	TGTGCCAGCTCACCGGGGACTAGCGGGGACAATGAGCAGTTCTTC	CASSPGTSGDNEQFF
13	NA	NA	TRBV5-1	TRBJ2-7	TGCGCCAGCAGCTTGGATGTCACCTACGAGCAGTACTTC	CASSLDVTYEQYF
15	TRBD2	NA	TRBV5-6	TRBJ2-3	TGTGCCAGCAGCCGGGGGGGACTACCGGCAGATACGCAGTATTTT	CASSRGGLPADTQYF
16	TRBD2	NA	TRBV10-3	TRBJ2-1	TGTGCCATCAGTGAAGGGACTAGCGGAAGAAACAATGAGCAGTTCTTC	CAISEGTSGRNNEQFF
12	NA	NA	TRBV5-5	TRBJ2-5	TGTGCCAGCAGCTTACAGGAAGAGACCCAGTACTTC	CASSLQEETQYF
13	NA	NA	TRBV29-1	TRBJ1-6	TGCAGCGTTTCACAGGGAGTCGACTCACCCCTCCACTTT	CSVSQGVDSPLHF
14	NA	few	TRBV11-1	TRBJ2-3	TGTGCCAGCAGCTTCAGCGGGAGCACAGATACGCAGTATTTT	CASSFSGSTDTQYF